One and the same sample provided the 30 T cell receptor beta chains below, sequenced in a study of breast tumors, draining lymph nodes, adjacent tissues. TCRdb reanalysed the multiplex PCR reads using MiXCR and keeps one entry per CDR3 protein. Of about 180,000 distinct CDR3 sequences listed, 30% to 35% are singletons. The lymph nodes were axillary draining lymph nodes from breast cancer patients. The sequenced sample was axillary lymph node tissue. Source of these receptors: a female donor with breast cancer. Some clones in this sample may be carry-over from other donors' samples.

The sample holds a few counts of this clonotype. A much larger clone lies a single base off, so this may be a read error. This chain joins TRBV20-1 and TRBJ2-1; TRBD2 matches at 15 bases. CDR1 is DFQATT and CDR2 is SNEGSKA in the germline V gene (reference sequence). The CDR3 is made up of 17 amino acids. V gave up 5 bases and J gave up 1 base; unmatched junction bases: 6. This CDR3 reads CSAPGLAGGASYNEQFF. The CDR3 nucleotides read TGCAGTGCTCCGGGACTAGCGGGAGGTGCGTCCTACAATGAGCAGTTCTTC.

The sample holds many counts of this clonotype. The chain combines TRBV10-1 with TRBJ2-1; 10 nucleotides match TRBD2. The CDR3 extends over 19 amino acids. The junction had 10 bases not matched to a gene; V was cut back by 2 bases and J by 0 bases. Germline loops: CDR1 WNHNN, CDR2 SYGVQD (reference sequence). CDR3 DNA: TGCGCCAGCAGTGAGAGACCGGGACTAGCGCCCAGCTCCTACAATGAGCAGTTCTTC. It codes for CASSERPGLAPSSYNEQFF.

There are many counts of this clonotype. V and J are TRBV4-1 and TRBJ1-5; 7 bases match TRBD1. The CDR3 runs to 15 residues. Germline-derived CDR1 and CDR2 are MGHRA and YSYEKL. V was pared by 1 base and J by 5 bases, with 5 bases of the junction left unmatched. CDR3 nucleotide sequence: TGCGCCAGCAGCCAAGTCGGCAGGGGGGATCAGCCCCAGCATTTT. This codes for CASSQVGRGDQPQHF.

The chain recombines TRBV20-1 with TRBJ1-1; 8 bases are shared with TRBD1. Germline V gene lookup returns CDR1 DFQATT and CDR2 SNEGSKA (reference sequence). The ends lost 2 bases at V and 3 bases at J; junction bases unmatched: 8. The CDR3 loop spans 15 amino acids. This chain's CDR3 is CSARSQGAGHTEAFF. The DNA for the CDR3 is TGCAGTGCTAGATCCCAGGGGGCCGGGCACACTGAAGCTTTCTTT.

This clonotype came up a few times. One base away lies a much larger clone, so this may be a sequencing read error. The final CDR3 position lacks the conserved phenylalanine or tryptophan, pointing to a likely read error. The chain employs TRBV9 and TRBJ1-5; D is ambiguous. There are 13 residues in the CDR3. CDR1 and CDR2 from the germline V gene are SGDLS and YYNGEE. Trimming removed 0 bases at V and 9 bases at J, with 10 bases between. The CDR3 sequence is CASSVALLGPQHS. CDR3 DNA: TGTGCCAGCAGCGTAGCCCTGCTCGGGCCCCAGCATTCT.

The chain combines TRBV10-3 with TRBJ1-1; D remains unclear. Germline V gene lookup returns CDR1 ENHRY and CDR2 SYGVKD. The V end lost 6 bases, the J end lost 4 bases, and 12 bases lay between the germline ends. The CDR3 is 13 amino acids. The CDR3 here is CAISREPSTEAFF. The CDR3 DNA sequence: TGTGCCATCAGCCGGGAACCGAGCACTGAAGCTTTCTTT.

This chain links TRBV14 with TRBJ1-4; unclear D gene. The CDR3 is 16 amino acids. Germline V CDR1 and CDR2: SGHDN, FVKESK. V lost 1 base and J lost 0, with 9 bases in between. CDR3 bases: TGTGCCAGCAGCCAAGTTGGAGGGACAACTAATGAAAAACTGTTTTTT. Translated, it gives CASSQVGGTTNEKLFF.

This clonotype was recorded many times. The chain joins TRBV5-6 to TRBJ1-4, with a tentative D call TRBD1 (5 bases). Germline loops: CDR1 SGHDT, CDR2 YYEEEE. The CDR3 contains 13 residues. V was cut by 1 base and J by 11 bases, with 12 bases left in between. CDR3 sequence: CASSLLREGKLFF. CDR3 coding DNA: TGTGCCAGCAGCTTGTTGCGGGAGGGGAAACTGTTTTTT.

With respect to this clonotype: This may stem from a read error, because a much larger clone lies one nucleotide away. This CDR3 is missing its conserved last phenylalanine or tryptophan, likely due to a read error. This sequence joins TRBV7-3 and TRBJ1-3; perhaps TRBD1 as D (5 bases). Germline assignment: CDR1 SGHTA and CDR2 FQGTGA. The length of the CDR3 is 14 residues. V was cut by 3 bases and J by 2 bases, with 8 bases left in between. The CDR3 is CASSLGGTGNTIYS. The CDR3 region has the DNA TGTGCCAGCAGCTTGGGGGGAACTGGAAACACCATATATTCT.

This clonotype came up many times. The rearrangement joins TRBV4-1 to TRBJ2-1; perhaps TRBD2 as D (7 bases). The CDR3 is made up of 14 amino acids. Looked up from germline, CDR1 is MGHRA and CDR2 is YSYEKL. V lost 1 base, J lost 12 bases, and 16 bases lay in between. CDR3 sequence (DNA): TGCGCCAGCAGCCAAGTCCGGGGGGCGGTCGGGCAGTTCTTC. Protein sequence: CASSQVRGAVGQFF.

The genes are TRBV6-5 and TRBJ1-2; 7 bases are a match to TRBD1. This CDR3 comprises 14 residues. The junction had 10 bases not matched to a gene; V was cut back by 6 bases and J by 6 bases. Germline CDR1 is MNHEY and CDR2 is SVGAGI. CDR3 amino acids: CASRPRQGRDGYTF. CDR3 bases: TGTGCCAGCAGACCTCGACAGGGCCGGGATGGCTACACCTTC.

Ten or more counts support this clonotype. In DNA, the CDR3 is TGTGCCAGTAGTTCCCGACAGGGAAGTTCCTACGAGCAGTACTTC. Amino acid sequence: CASSSRQGSSYEQYF. V gene TRBV19 combines with J gene TRBJ2-7, with 7 bases identical to TRBD1. Germline trimming cut 5 bases from V and 1 base from J; bases unmatched to any gene: 8. The CDR3 consists of 15 residues. Germline lookup yields CDR1 LNHDA and CDR2 SQIVND (reference sequence).

Regarding this clonotype: A much larger clone is a single base away; this may be a read error. The conserved phenylalanine or tryptophan is not found at the CDR3 terminus, so this likely reflects a read error. The chain employs TRBV7-2 and TRBJ1-2; D is undetermined. Between the trimmed V and J ends, which lost 5 bases and 6 bases, there was a span of 7 bases. Germline assignment: CDR1 SGHTA and CDR2 FQGNSA. This CDR3 has 11 residues. This CDR3 is CASSRRDGYTL. The CDR3 DNA sequence: TGTGCCAGCAGCCGACGGGATGGCTACACCCTC.

The chain employs TRBV19 and TRBJ1-2, with 7 bases matching TRBD1. This CDR3 is 13 amino acids long. V was pared by 7 bases and J by 2 bases, with 4 bases of the junction left unmatched. Germline lookup yields CDR1 LNHDA and CDR2 SQIVND (reference sequence). The CDR3: CASTQGGNYGYTF. CDR3 nucleotide sequence: TGTGCCAGTACCCAGGGGGGCAACTATGGCTACACCTTC. Drawing the rest from reference TRBV19 and TRBJ1-2, the complete variable domain is DGGITQSPKYLFRKEGQNVTLSCEQNLNHDAMYWYRQDPGQGLRLIYYSQIVNDFQKGDIAEGYSVSREKKESFPLTVTSAQKNPTAFYLCASTQGGNYGYTFGSGTRLTVV.

Of note for this clonotype: The junction and the germline gene differ at one end; a read error may be behind it. This chain links TRBV7-7 with TRBJ1-4; D not certain. This CDR3 comprises 12 residues. CDR1 and CDR2 from the germline V gene are SSHAT and FNYEAQ (reference sequence). CDR3 bases: TGTGCTAGCAGCTTAGCCCTGGGAAAACTGTTTTTT. Its translation is CASSLALGKLFF.

This clonotype appeared many times. At one end the junction does not follow the germline gene, possibly because of a read error. The rearrangement uses TRBV7-7 and TRBJ2-7; the D gene is possibly TRBD2 (6 bases). The CDR3 is made up of 14 amino acids. CDR1 and CDR2 from the germline V gene are SSHAT and FNYEAQ (reference sequence). As DNA, the CDR3 is TGTGCTAGCAGCTCCGGGACTGGCCCCTACGAGCAGTACTTC. It translates to CASSSGTGPYEQYF.

This clonotype turned up a few times. The DNA is left out, because the CDR3 cannot be placed on it with certainty; the CDR3 is given as TCRdb lists it. The chain carries TRBV6-2 or TRBV6-3 and TRBJ2-2; the D segment call TRBD1 is taken from the table without a DNA check. CDR1 is MNHEY and CDR2 is SVGEGT in the germline V gene. The CDR3 has 20 amino acids, counting both end residues. CDR3 amino acids: CASSYSAVFWQGKNTGELFF.

This clonotype was detected many times. The rearrangement joins TRBV2 to TRBJ2-1, with 10 bases that match TRBD2. V lost 10 bases, J lost 5 bases, and 14 bases stayed unmatched. The CDR3 spans 16 residues. From germline, CDR1 is SNHLY and CDR2 FYNNEI. CDR3 amino acids: CANARTLAGDDNEQFF. Written as DNA, the CDR3 is TGTGCCAACGCCAGGACTCTAGCGGGGGACGACAATGAGCAGTTCTTC.

As regards this clonotype: This may arise from a read error, as a much more abundant clone is one base away. This chain uses TRBV20-1 with TRBJ2-7; tentative D call: TRBD2 (6 bases). This CDR3 has 14 residues. V was pared by 2 bases and J by 6 bases, with 17 bases between. CDR1 is DFQATT and CDR2 is SNEGSKA in the germline V gene (reference sequence). The CDR3 nucleotides read TGCAGTGCTAGACTAGCGAACCCACCCTCCGAGCAGTACTTC. This sequence encodes CSARLANPPSEQYF.

This clonotype showed up many times. The CDR3 is CASSLLTGPLYEQYF. The CDR3 bases are TGTGCCAGCAGCCTACTGACAGGCCCACTCTACGAGCAGTACTTC. This chain connects TRBV7-2 to TRBJ2-7, with D tentatively TRBD1 (6 bases). V was cut by 5 bases and J by 3 bases, with 17 bases left in between. The CDR3 has 15 residues. The germline V gene has CDR1 SGHTA and CDR2 FQGNSA.

In its sample, this clonotype was seen many times. The rearrangement links TRBV19 to TRBJ1-5; 7 bases align to TRBD1. The germline V gene encodes CDR1 LNHDA and CDR2 SQIVND (reference sequence). The CDR3 has 14 residues. The ends lost 2 bases at V and 8 bases at J; junction bases unmatched: 6. The CDR3 region is CASSIQGGREPQHF. In nucleotides, the CDR3 is TGTGCCAGTAGTATACAAGGGGGCAGAGAGCCCCAGCATTTT.

The rearrangement joins TRBV6-1 to TRBJ1-2, with 9 bases lining up with TRBD1. With V trimmed by 1 base and J by 8 bases, 8 bases remained unmatched. Germline lookup yields CDR1 MNHNS and CDR2 SASEGT. The CDR3 contains 15 residues. The CDR3 here is CASSEVGDRVGGYTF. CDR3 bases: TGTGCCAGCAGTGAAGTAGGGGACAGGGTCGGCGGCTACACCTTC.

Concerning this clonotype: Possible read error: a much larger clone is one base away. The chain has TRBV7-6 and TRBJ1-2, with a weak D call TRBD1 (5 bases). Per the germline V gene, CDR1 is SGHVS and CDR2 is FNYEAQ. The CDR3 has 14 residues. CDR3: CASSPTGTLYGYAF. In nucleotides, the CDR3 is TGTGCCAGCAGCCCAACCGGGACCTTATATGGCTACGCCTTC.

This clonotype has at least ten counts. One end of the junction fails to match germline, which may point to a read error. The chain combines TRBV7-9 with TRBJ2-5; TRBD1 is a possible D gene (5 bases). Germline V CDR1 and CDR2: SEHNR, FQNEAQ (reference sequence). The CDR3 runs to 11 residues. The CDR3 is CASRLTGHEDF. The CDR3 nucleotides read TGTGCCAGCAGATTGACCGGACACGAGGACTTC.

This clonotype was observed a few times. This chain links TRBV12-3 or TRBV12-4 with TRBJ1-1, with D maybe TRBD1 (5 bases). The V end lost 6 bases, the J end lost 7 bases, and 12 bases lay between the germline ends. The length of the CDR3 is 12 residues. Written as DNA, the CDR3 is TGTGCCAGCAGCCTGGAGGGGAATGAAGCTTTCTTT. This sequence encodes CASSLEGNEAFF.

Concerning this clonotype itself: The junction differs from germline at one of its ends, possibly a read error. This chain links TRBV11-1 with TRBJ2-1; tentative D call: TRBD1 (6 bases). Germline loops: CDR1 SGHAT, CDR2 FQDESV (reference sequence). CDR3 length: 13 amino acids. The CDR3: CASGQGLAAERFF. The CDR3 region has the DNA TGTGCCAGCGGCCAGGGGTTAGCTGCTGAGCGGTTCTTC. Based on the CDR3 plus reference TRBV11-1 and TRBJ2-1, the full variable domain is EAEVAQSPRYKITEKSQAVAFWCDPISGHATLYWYRQILGQGPELLVQFQDESVVDDSQLPKDRFSAERLKGVDSTLKIQPAELGDSAMYLCASGQGLAAERFFGPGTRLTVL.

This clonotype is deemed medium-sized (0.01 to 0.1%). V is TRBV10-3 and J is TRBJ1-2; D not resolved. The germline CDR1 and CDR2 sequences are ENHRY and SYGVKD. The CDR3 has 14 residues. Trimming took 2 bases from V and 2 from J, leaving 9 bases between them. The DNA of the CDR3 is TGTGCCATCAGTGAGCCCATCCTAAACTATGGCTACACCTTC. It is translated as CAISEPILNYGYTF.

This clonotype was observed many times. This chain uses TRBV12-3 or TRBV12-4 with TRBJ2-7; a weak D match, TRBD2 (6 bases). V was trimmed by 5 bases and J by 5 bases, leaving 13 bases between them. The CDR3 is made up of 13 amino acids. The CDR3 loop reads CASSPGGYDEQYF. CDR3 DNA: TGTGCCAGCAGTCCCGGGGGTTATGACGAGCAGTACTTC.

This clonotype was counted only a few times. The rearrangement links TRBV12-3 or TRBV12-4 to TRBJ1-1; unclear D gene. The CDR3 contains 13 residues. V was clipped by 6 bases and J by 11 bases, with 19 bases between them. The CDR3 loop reads CASSSNRGLDAFF. The CDR3 DNA follows: TGTGCCAGCAGCTCCAACCGAGGGTTGGATGCTTTCTTT.

The gene calls are TRBV5-4 and TRBJ1-4; D is possibly TRBD1 (5 bases). The CDR3 runs 13 residues. Looked up from germline, CDR1 is SGHNT and CDR2 is YYREEE (reference sequence). Trimming removed 3 bases at V and 4 bases at J, with 7 bases between. This CDR3 is CASSWGVNEKLFF. The CDR3 DNA follows: TGTGCCAGCAGCTGGGGGGTTAATGAAAAACTGTTTTTT.